This T cell receptor beta chain was sequenced for a study of shared clonotypes between healthy human individuals. Study findings and constraints: Researchers sampled blood only, noting tissue repertoires likely differ. Sequencing depth was expected to influence donor clonotype sharing.

Profiling relied on immunoSEQ multiplex PCR, and the TCRdb table lists in-frame clones only, not all of them. This table has fewer than 700,000 clones, roughly 96% appearing once. Cells designated naive CD8 were CD45RO-negative and were positively selected for CCR7, with terminally differentiated effector memory CD45RA+ cells excluded. The CDR3 length is 19 residues. Germline V CDR1 and CDR2: SGHRS, YFSETQ. V lost 0 bases, J lost 2 bases, and 24 bases lay in between. A note on this clone: Its target is unknown.

The TCR was taken from a woman aged 25-40 years in good health. The chain uses TRBV5-1 and TRBJ2-7; no definite D call. Source material: naive CD8+ T cells sorted from blood. CDR3 sequence (DNA): TGCGCCAGCAGCTTGGCCGTGGGAACGAGGAGCAAAGATACCTACGAGCAGTACTTC. Its translation is CASSLAVGTRSKDTYEQYF.